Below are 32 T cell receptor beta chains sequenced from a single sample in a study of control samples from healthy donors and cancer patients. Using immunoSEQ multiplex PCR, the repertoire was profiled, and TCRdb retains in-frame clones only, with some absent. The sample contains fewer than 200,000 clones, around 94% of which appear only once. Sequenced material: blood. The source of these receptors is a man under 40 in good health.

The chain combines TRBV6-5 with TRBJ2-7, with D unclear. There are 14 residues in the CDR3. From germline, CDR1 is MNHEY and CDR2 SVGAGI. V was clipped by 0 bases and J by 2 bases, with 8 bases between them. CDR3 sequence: CASSYSTNTYEQYF. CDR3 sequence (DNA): TGTGCCAGCAGTTACTCGACAAACACCTACGAGCAGTACTTC.

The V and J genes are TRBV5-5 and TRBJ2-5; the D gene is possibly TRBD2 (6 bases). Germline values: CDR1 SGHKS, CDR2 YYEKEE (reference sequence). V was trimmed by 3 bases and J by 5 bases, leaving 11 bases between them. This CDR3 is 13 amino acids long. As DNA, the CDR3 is TGTGCCAGCAGCTGGCCGGGGGAGGAGACCCAGTACTTC. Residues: CASSWPGEETQYF.

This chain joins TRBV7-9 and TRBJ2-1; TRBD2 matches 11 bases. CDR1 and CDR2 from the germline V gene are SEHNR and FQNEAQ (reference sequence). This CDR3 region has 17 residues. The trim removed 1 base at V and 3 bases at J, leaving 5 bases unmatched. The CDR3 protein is CASSLESLAGGYNEQFF. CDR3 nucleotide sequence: TGTGCCAGCAGCTTAGAGTCGCTAGCGGGAGGCTACAATGAGCAGTTCTTC.

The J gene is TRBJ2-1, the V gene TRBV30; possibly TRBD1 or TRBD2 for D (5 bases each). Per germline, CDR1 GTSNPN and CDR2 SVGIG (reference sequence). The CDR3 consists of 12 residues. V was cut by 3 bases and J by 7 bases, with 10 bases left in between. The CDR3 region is CAWSGAPNEQFF. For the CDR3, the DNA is TGTGCCTGGAGCGGGGCCCCTAATGAGCAGTTCTTC.

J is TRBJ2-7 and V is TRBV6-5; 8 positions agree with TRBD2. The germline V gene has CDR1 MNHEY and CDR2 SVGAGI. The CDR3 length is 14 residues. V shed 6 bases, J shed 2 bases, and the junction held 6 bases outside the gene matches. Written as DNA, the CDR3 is TGTGCCAGCAGCCCGGGGGGGCAGCCCTACGAGCAGTACTTC. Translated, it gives CASSPGGQPYEQYF.

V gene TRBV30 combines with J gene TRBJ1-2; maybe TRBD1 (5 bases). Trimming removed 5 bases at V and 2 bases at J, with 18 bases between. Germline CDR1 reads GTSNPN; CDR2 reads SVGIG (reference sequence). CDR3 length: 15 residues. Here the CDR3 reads CAWYRLAPDNYGYTF. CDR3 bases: TGTGCCTGGTACAGGCTAGCGCCTGACAACTATGGCTACACCTTC.

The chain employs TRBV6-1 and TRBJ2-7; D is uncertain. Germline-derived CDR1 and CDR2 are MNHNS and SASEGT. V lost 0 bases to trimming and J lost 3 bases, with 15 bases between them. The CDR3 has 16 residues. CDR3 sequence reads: CASSEALAHLFYEQYF. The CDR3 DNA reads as TGTGCCAGCAGTGAAGCGCTGGCCCACCTCTTCTACGAGCAGTACTTC.

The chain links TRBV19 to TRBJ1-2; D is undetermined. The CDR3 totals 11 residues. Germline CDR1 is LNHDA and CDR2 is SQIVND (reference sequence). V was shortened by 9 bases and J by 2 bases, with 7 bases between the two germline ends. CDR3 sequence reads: CASSRNYGYTF. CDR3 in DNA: TGTGCCAGCAGTCGGAACTATGGCTACACCTTC.

The CDR3 DNA follows: TGCGCCAGCAGCTTGGTGTCTGGGGCCAACGTCCTGACTTTC. Translated: CASSLVSGANVLTF. The chain carries TRBV5-1 and TRBJ2-6; D not resolved. The germline V gene has CDR1 SGHRS and CDR2 YFSETQ. V was pared by 0 bases and J by 1 base, with 2 bases between. This CDR3 has 14 amino acids.

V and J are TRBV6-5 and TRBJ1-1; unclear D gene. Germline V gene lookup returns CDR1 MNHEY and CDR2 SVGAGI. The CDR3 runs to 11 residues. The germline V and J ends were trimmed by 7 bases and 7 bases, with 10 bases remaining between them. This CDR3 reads CASTSKGEAFF. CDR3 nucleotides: TGTGCCAGCACCTCAAAGGGTGAAGCTTTCTTT.

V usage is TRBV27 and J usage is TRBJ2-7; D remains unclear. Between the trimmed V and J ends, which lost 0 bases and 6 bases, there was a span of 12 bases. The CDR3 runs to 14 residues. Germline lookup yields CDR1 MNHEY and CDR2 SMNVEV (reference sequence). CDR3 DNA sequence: TGTGCCAGCAGTTTATCGGACGACCTTGGCGAGCAGTACTTC. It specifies CASSLSDDLGEQYF.

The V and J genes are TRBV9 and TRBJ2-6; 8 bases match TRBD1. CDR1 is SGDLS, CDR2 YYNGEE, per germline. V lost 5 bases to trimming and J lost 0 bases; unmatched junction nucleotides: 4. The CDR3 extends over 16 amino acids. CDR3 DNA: TGTGCCAGCAGGACAGGGGAGAGCTCTGGGGCCAACGTCCTGACTTTC. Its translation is CASRTGESSGANVLTF.

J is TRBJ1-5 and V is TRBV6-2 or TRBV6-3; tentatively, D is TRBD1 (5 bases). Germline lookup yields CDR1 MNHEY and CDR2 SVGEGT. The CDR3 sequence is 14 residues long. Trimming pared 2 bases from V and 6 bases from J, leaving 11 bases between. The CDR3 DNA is TGTGCCAGCAGTTACAGGGGCGAGGGTCAGCCCCAGCATTTT. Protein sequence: CASSYRGEGQPQHF.

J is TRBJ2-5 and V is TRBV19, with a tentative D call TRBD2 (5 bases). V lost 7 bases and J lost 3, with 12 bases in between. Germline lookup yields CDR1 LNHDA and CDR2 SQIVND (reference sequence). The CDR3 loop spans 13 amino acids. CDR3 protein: CASTKGREETQYF. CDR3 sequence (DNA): TGTGCCAGTACGAAAGGGAGAGAAGAGACCCAGTACTTC.

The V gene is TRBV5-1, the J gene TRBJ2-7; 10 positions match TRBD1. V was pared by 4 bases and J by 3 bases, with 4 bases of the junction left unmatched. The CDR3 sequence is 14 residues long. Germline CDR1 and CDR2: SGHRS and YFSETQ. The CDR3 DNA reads TGCGCCAGCAGCGTTCGGACAGGGGGCTACGAGCAGTACTTC. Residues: CASSVRTGGYEQYF.

The DNA of the CDR3 is TGTGCCAGCAGTAGACGACAGAAGGGCTATGGCTACACCTTC. Its protein product is CASSRRQKGYGYTF. V gene TRBV27 combines with J gene TRBJ1-2, with a weak D call TRBD1 (5 bases). The V and J ends lost 5 bases and 4 bases respectively, with 14 bases between them. CDR3 length: 14 amino acids. Germline CDR1 and CDR2: MNHEY and SMNVEV (reference sequence).

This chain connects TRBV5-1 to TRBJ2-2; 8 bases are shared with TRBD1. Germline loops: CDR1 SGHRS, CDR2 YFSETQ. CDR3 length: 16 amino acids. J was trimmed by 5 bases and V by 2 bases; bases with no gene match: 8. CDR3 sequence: CASSFSGQEATGELFF. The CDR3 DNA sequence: TGCGCCAGCAGCTTTTCGGGACAGGAGGCAACCGGGGAGCTGTTTTTT.

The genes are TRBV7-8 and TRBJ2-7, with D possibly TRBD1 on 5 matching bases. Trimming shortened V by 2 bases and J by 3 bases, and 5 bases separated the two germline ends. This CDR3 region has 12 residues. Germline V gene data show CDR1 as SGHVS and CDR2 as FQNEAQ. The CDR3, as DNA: TGTGCCAGCAGCTTACAGGGCTACGAGCAGTACTTC. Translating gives CASSLQGYEQYF.

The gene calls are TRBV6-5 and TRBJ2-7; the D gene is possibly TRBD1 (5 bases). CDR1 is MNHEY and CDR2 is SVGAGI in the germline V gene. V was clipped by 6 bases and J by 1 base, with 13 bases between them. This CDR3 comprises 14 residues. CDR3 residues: CASRRVTGSYEQYF. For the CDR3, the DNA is TGTGCCAGCAGGAGAGTAACAGGTTCCTACGAGCAGTACTTC.

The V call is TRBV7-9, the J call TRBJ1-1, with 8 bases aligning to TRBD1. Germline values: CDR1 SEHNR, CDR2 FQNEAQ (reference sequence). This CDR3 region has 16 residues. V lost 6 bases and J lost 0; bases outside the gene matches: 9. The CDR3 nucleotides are TGTGCCAGCAGGGGAGCAGGGGGCTTGATGAACACTGAAGCTTTCTTT. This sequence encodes CASRGAGGLMNTEAFF.

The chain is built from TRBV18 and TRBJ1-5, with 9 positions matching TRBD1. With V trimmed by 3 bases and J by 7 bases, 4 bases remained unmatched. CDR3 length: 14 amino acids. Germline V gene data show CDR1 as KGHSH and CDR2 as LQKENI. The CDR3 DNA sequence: TGTGCCAGCTCACCTGGGACAGGGTTACAGCCCCAGCATTTT. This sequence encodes CASSPGTGLQPQHF.

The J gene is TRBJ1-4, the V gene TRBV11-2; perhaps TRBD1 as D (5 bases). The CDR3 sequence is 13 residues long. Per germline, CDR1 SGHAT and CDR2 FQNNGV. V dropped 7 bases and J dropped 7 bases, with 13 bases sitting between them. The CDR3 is CASTLGGSEKLFF. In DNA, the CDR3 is TGTGCCAGCACCCTCGGGGGATCTGAAAAACTGTTTTTT.

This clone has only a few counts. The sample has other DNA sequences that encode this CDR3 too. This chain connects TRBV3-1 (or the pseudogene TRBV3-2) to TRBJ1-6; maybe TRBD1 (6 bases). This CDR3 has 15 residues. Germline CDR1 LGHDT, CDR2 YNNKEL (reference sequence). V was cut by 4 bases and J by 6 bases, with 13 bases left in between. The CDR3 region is CASSPRTAVNSPLHF. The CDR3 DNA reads TGTGCCAGCAGCCCACGGACAGCCGTTAATTCACCCCTCCACTTT.

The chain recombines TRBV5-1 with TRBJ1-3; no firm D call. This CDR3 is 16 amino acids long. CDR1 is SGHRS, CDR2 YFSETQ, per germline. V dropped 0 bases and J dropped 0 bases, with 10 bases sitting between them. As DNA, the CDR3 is TGCGCCAGCAGCTTGGGGCAGCTCCTCTCTGGAAACACCATATATTTT. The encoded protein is CASSLGQLLSGNTIYF.

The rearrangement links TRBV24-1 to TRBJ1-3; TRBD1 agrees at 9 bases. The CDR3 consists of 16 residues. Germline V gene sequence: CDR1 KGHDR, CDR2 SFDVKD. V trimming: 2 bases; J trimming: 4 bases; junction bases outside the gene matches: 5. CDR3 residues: CATSDSGQGFGNTIYF. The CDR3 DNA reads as TGTGCCACCAGTGATTCGGGACAGGGTTTCGGAAACACCATATATTTT.

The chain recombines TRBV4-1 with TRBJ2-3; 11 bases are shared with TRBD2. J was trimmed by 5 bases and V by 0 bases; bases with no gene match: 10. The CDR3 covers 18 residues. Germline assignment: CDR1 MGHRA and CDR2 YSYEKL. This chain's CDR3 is CASSQELGASGRRDTQYF. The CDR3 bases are TGCGCCAGCAGCCAAGAATTAGGAGCTAGCGGGAGGAGAGATACGCAGTATTTT.

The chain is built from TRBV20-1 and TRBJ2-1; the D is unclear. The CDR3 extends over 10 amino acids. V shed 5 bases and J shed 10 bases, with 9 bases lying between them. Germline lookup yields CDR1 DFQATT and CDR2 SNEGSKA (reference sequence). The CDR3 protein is CSASYREQFF. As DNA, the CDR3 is TGCAGTGCTTCGTATCGAGAGCAGTTCTTC.

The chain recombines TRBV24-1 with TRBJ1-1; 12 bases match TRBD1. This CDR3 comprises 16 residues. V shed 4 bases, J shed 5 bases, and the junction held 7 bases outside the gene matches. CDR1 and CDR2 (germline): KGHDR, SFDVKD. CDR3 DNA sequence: TGTGCCACCAGTGAGGCCGGGACAGGGGGCTTTACTGAAGCTTTCTTT. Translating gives CATSEAGTGGFTEAFF.

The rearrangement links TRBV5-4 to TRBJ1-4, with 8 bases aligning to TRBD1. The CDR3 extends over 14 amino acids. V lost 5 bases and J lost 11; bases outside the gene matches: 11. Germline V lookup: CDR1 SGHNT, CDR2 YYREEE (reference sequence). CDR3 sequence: CASSTGTGQPKLFF. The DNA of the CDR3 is TGTGCCAGCAGTACCGGGACAGGACAACCCAAACTGTTTTTT.

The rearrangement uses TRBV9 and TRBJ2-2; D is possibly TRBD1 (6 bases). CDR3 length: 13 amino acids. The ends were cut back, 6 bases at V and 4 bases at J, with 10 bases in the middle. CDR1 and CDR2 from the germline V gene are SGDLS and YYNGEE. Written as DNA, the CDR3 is TGTGCCAGCATGATGGGGGCCACCGGGGAGCTGTTTTTT. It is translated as CASMMGATGELFF.

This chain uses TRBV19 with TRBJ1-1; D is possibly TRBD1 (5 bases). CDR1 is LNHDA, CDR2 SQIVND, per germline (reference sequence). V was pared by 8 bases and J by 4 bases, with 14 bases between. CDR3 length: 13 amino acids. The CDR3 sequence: CASYTGTGTEAFF. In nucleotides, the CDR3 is TGTGCCAGTTACACCGGGACGGGCACTGAAGCTTTCTTT.

CDR3: CASSSSTEAFF. The CDR3 DNA reads as TGTGCCAGCAGTTCGTCCACTGAAGCTTTCTTT. The rearrangement links TRBV6-5 to TRBJ1-1; no firm D call. This CDR3 is built from 11 residues. Looked up from germline, CDR1 is MNHEY and CDR2 is SVGAGI. V lost 4 bases to trimming and J lost 4 bases, with 4 bases between them.